This T cell receptor (beta chain) is drawn from a study of cytotoxic CD8 clonotypes in ibrutinib-treated CLL. Notes on the study in general: Clonality went up at the time of ibrutinib response, stayed stable in sustained remission, and later dropped back toward its baseline level at progression. Public clonotypes occurred uncommonly; on treatment, they contracted or remained stable.

Note on this clone: Antigen specificity is unknown.

Method: immunoSEQ multiplex PCR; TCRdb's copy keeps in-frame clones and lacks some. Of 30,000 to 40,000 clones listed, about three quarters are singletons. The sample was PBMCs, taken at disease progression, from a patient treated with ibrutinib. The sequence came from a human donor with chronic lymphocytic leukemia.

The CDR3 DNA follows: TGTGCCACCAGCAGAGATTTTGGAAACTATGGCTACACCTTC. This translates into CATSRDFGNYGYTF. This chain joins TRBV15 and TRBJ1-2, with unresolved D. CDR1 is LNHNV and CDR2 is YYDKDF in the germline V gene (reference sequence). The CDR3 totals 14 residues. V was cut by 0 bases and J by 2 bases, with 7 bases left in between.